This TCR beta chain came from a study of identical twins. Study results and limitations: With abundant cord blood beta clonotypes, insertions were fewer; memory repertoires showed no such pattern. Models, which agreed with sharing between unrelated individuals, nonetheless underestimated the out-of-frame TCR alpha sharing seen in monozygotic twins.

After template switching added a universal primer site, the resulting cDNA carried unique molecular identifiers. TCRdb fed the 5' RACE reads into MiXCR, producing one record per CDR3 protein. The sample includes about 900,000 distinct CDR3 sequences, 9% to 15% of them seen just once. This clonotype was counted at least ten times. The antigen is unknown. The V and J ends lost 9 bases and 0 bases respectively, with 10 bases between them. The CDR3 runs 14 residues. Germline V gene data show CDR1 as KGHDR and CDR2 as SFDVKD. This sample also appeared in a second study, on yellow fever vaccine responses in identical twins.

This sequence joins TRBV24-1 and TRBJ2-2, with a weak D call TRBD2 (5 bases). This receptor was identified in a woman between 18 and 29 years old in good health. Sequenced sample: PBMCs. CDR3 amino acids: CATRGRTNTGELFF. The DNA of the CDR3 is TGTGCCACCCGTGGGAGAACGAACACCGGGGAGCTGTTTTTT.